This record looks at one TCR beta chain sequence and its context. The antigen remains unidentified. Per germline, CDR1 WNHNN and CDR2 SYGVQD (reference sequence). V lost 2 bases and J lost 5; bases outside the gene matches: 13. CDR3 length: 18 amino acids. These data belong to a study of a mutant IDH1 vaccine in newly diagnosed glioma. Profiled with immunoSEQ multiplex PCR; TCRdb holds only in-frame clones, not every one. Altogether about 50,000 clones are present, approximately 79% being singletons, with the ten largest covering about 7.2%. Time point in this sample: week 5, during vaccination. All doses held 300 ug of mutant IDH1 20-mer peptide, with topical imiquimod.

The J gene is TRBJ2-3, the V gene TRBV10-1; 10 bases map to TRBD1. The TCR originated in a woman in her 50s with glioma. Specimen: PBMCs, collected from a glioma patient whose treatment included an IDH1 peptide vaccine. DNA of the CDR3: TGCGCCAGCAGTGAGCGGCGGGACAGGGGTCGATCCAGAGATACGCAGTATTTT. This sequence encodes CASSERRDRGRSRDTQYF.